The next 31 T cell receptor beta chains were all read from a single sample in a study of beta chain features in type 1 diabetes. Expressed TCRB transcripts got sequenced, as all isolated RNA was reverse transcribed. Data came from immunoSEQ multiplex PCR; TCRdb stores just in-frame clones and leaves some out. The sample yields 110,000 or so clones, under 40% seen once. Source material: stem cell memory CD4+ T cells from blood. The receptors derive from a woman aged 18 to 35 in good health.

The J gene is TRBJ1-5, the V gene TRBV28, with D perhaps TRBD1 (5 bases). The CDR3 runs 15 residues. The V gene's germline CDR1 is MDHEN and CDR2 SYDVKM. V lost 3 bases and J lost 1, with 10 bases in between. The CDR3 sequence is CASSLDTTSNQPQHF. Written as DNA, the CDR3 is TGTGCCAGCAGTTTGGACACGACGAGCAATCAGCCCCAGCATTTT.

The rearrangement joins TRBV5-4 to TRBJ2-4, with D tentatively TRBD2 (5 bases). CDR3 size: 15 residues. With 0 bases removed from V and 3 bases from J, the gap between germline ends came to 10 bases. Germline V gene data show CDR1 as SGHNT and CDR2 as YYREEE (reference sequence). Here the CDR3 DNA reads TGTGCCAGCAGCTTGGGAGGGAACGGCAAAAACATTCAGTACTTC. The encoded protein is CASSLGGNGKNIQYF.

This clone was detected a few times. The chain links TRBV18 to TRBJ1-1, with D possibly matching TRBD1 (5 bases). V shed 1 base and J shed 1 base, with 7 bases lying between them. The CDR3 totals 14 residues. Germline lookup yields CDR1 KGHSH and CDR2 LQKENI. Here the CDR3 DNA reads TGTGCCAGCTCACCACAGGGGCAGAACACTGAAGCTTTCTTT. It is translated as CASSPQGQNTEAFF. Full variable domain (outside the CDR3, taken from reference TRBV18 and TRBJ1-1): NAGVMQNPRHLVRRRGQEARLRCSPMKGHSHVYWYRQLPEEGLKFMVYLQKENIIDESGMPKERFSAEFPKEGPSILRIQQVVRGDSAAYFCASSPQGQNTEAFFGQGTRLTVV.

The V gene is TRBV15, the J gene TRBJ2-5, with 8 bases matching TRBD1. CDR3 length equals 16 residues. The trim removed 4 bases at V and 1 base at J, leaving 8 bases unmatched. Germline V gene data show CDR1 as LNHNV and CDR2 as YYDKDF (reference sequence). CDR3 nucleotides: TGTGCCACCAGCACCAGGACAGGGATGGCCCAAGAGACCCAGTACTTC. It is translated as CATSTRTGMAQETQYF. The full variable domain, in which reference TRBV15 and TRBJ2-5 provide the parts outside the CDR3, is DAMVIQNPRYQVTQFGKPVTLSCSQTLNHNVMYWYQQKSSQAPKLLFHYYDKDFNNEADTPDNFQSRRPNTSFCFLDIRSPGLGDTAMYLCATSTRTGMAQETQYFGPGTRLLVL.

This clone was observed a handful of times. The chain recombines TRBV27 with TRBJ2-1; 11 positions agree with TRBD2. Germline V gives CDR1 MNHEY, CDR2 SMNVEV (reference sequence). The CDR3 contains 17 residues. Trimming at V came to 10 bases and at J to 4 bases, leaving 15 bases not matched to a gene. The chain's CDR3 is CANYTSGSALRYNEQFF. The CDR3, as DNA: TGTGCCAACTATACTAGCGGGAGTGCGTTACGATACAATGAGCAGTTCTTC.

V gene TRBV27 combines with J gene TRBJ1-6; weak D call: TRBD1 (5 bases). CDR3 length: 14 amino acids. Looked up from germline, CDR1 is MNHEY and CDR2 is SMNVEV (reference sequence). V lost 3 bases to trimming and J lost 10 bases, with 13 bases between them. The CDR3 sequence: CASSFRVLKSPLHF. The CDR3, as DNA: TGTGCCAGCAGTTTCAGGGTGTTAAAATCACCCCTCCACTTT.

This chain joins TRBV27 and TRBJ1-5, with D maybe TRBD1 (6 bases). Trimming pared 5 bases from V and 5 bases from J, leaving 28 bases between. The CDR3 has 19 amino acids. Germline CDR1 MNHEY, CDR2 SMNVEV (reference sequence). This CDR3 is CASSAYRGRRGGRDQPQHF. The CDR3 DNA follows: TGTGCCAGCAGTGCCTATAGGGGAAGGAGGGGGGGCCGGGATCAGCCCCAGCATTTT.

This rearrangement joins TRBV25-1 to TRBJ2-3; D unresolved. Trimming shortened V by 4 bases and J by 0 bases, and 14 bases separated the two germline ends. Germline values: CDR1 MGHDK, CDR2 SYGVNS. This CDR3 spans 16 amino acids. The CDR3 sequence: CASSASLADSTDTQYF. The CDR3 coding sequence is TGTGCCAGCAGTGCCTCTTTAGCTGATAGCACAGATACGCAGTATTTT.

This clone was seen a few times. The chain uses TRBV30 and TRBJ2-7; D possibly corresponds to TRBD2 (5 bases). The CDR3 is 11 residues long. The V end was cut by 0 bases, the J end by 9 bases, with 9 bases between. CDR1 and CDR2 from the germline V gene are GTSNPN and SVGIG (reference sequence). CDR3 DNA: TGTGCCTGGAGTGTAGCCGGGATGCAGTACTTC. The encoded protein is CAWSVAGMQYF.

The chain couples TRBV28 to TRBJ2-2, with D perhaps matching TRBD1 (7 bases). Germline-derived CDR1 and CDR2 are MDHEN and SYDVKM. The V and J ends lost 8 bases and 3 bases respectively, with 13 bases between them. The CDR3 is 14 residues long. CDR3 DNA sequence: TGTGCCAGCCGCCCCAGGGGGGACACCGGGGAGCTGTTTTTT. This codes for CASRPRGDTGELFF.

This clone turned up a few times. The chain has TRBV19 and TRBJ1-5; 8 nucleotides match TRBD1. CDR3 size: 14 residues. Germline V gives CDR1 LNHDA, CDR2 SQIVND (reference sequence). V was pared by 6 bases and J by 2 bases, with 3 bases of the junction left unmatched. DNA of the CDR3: TGTGCCAGTAGGGCGGACAGGGGCAATCAGCCCCAGCATTTT. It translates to CASRADRGNQPQHF.

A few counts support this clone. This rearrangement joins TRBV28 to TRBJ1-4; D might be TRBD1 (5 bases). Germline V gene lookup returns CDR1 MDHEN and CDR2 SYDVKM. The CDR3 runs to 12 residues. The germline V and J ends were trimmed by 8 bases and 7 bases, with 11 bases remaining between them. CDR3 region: CASWAGIEKLFF. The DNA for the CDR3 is TGTGCCAGCTGGGCAGGGATTGAAAAACTGTTTTTT.

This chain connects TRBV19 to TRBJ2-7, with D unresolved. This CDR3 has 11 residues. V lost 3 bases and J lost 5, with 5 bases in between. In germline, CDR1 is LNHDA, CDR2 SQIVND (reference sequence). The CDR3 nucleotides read TGTGCCAGTAGTATCTCTCACGAGCAGTACTTC. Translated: CASSISHEQYF.

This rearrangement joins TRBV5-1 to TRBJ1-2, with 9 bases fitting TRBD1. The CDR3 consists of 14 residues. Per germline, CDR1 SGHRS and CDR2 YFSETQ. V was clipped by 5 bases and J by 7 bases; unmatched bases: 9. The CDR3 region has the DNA TGCGCCAGCAGTACTTCACAGGGGGCTTCTGGCTACACCTTC. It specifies CASSTSQGASGYTF.

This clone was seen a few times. The CDR3 nucleotides are TGCAGCGTTGCTATCCCAGACAGGGTTAACTATGGCTACACCTTC. Translating gives CSVAIPDRVNYGYTF. V and J are TRBV29-1 and TRBJ1-2, with 7 positions matching TRBD1. The CDR3 covers 15 residues. Germline values: CDR1 SQVTM, CDR2 ANQGSEA. Trimming at V came to 4 bases and at J to 1 base, leaving 9 bases not matched to a gene.

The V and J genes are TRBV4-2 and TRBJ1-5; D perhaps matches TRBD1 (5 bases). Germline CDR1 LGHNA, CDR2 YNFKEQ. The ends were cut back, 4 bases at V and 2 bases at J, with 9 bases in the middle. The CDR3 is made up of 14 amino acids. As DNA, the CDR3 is TGTGCCAGCAGCCCTGAACAGGGCAATCAGCCCCAGCATTTT. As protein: CASSPEQGNQPQHF.

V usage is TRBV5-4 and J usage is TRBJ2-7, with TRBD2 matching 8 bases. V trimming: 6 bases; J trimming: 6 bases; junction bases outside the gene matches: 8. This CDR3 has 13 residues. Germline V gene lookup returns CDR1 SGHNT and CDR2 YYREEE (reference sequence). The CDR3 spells CASKGTSFSEQYF. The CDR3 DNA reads TGTGCCAGCAAAGGGACTAGTTTCTCCGAGCAGTACTTC.

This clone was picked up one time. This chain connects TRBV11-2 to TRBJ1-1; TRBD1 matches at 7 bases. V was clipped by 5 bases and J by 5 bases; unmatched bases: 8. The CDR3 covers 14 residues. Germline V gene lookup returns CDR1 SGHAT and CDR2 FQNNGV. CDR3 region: CASSMRGRRTEAFF. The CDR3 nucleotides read TGTGCCAGCAGCATGAGGGGGCGCAGGACTGAAGCTTTCTTT.

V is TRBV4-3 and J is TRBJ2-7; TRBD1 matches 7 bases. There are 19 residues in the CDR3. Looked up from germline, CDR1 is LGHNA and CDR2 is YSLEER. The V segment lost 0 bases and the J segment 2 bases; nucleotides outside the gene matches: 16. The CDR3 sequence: CASSQERRSRGGPTYEQYF. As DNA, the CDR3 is TGCGCCAGCAGCCAAGAAAGGCGTAGCAGAGGGGGCCCCACCTACGAGCAGTACTTC.

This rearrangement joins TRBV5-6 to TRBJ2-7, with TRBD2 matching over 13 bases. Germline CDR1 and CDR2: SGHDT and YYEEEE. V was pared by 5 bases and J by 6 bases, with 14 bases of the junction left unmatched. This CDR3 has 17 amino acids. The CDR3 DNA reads TGTGCCAGCAGTCGGACTAGCGGGAGTCAAGGGTTTCGCGAGCAGTACTTC. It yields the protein CASSRTSGSQGFREQYF. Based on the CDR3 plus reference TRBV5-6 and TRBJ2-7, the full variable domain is DAGVTQSPTHLIKTRGQQVTLRCSPKSGHDTVSWYQQALGQGPQFIFQYYEEEERQRGNFPDRFSGHQFPNYSSELNVNALLLGDSALYLCASSRTSGSQGFREQYFGPGTRLTVT.

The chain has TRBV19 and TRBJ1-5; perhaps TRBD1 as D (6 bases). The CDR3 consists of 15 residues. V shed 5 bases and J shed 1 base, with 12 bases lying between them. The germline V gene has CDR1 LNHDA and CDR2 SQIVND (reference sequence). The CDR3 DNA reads TGTGCCAGTAGTCCAGGGGCAGTGAGCAATCAGCCCCAGCATTTT. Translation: CASSPGAVSNQPQHF.

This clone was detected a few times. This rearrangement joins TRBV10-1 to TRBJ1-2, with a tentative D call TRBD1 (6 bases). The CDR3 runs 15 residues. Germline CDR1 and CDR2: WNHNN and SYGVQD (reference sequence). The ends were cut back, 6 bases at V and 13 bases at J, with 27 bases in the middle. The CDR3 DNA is TGCGCCAGCAGCGCCACGGACAGCCCACGGATGAGCTCCACCTTC. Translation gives CASSATDSPRMSSTF.

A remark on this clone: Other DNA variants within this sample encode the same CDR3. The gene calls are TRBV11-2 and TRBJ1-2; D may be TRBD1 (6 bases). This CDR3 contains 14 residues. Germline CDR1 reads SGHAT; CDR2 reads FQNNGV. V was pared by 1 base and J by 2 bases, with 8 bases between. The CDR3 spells CASSLGGPNYGYTF. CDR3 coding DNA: TGTGCCAGCAGCTTAGGGGGGCCGAACTATGGCTACACCTTC. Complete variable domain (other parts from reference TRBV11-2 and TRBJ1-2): EAGVAQSPRYKIIEKRQSVAFWCNPISGHATLYWYQQILGQGPKLLIQFQNNGVVDDSQLPKDRFSAERLKGVDSTLKIQPAKLEDSAVYLCASSLGGPNYGYTFGSGTRLTVV.

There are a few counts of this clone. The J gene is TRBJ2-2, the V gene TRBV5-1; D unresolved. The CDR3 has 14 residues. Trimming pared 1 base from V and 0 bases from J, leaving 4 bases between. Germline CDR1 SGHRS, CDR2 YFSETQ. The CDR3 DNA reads TGCGCCAGCAGCTTGAATACGAACACCGGGGAGCTGTTTTTT. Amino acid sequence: CASSLNTNTGELFF.

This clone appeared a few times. CDR3 sequence reads: CASSFGGNRDTQYF. The DNA of the CDR3 is TGTGCCAGCAGCTTTGGGGGCAATCGGGATACGCAGTATTTT. V usage is TRBV7-9 and J usage is TRBJ2-3; maybe TRBD1 (6 bases). The CDR3 extends over 14 amino acids. V gave up 3 bases and J gave up 6 bases, with 13 bases separating them. CDR1 is SEHNR, CDR2 FQNEAQ, per germline (reference sequence).

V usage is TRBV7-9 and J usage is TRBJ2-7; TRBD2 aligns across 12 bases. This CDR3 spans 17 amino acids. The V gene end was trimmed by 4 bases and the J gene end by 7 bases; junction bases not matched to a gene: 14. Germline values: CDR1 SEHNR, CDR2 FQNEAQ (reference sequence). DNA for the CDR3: TGTGCCAGCAGCTCTGGACTAGCGGGATCGTCTCGGAGAGAGCAGTACTTC. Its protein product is CASSSGLAGSSRREQYF. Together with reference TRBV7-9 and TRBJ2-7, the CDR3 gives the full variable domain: DTGVSQNPRHKITKRGQNVTFRCDPISEHNRLYWYRQTLGQGPEFLTYFQNEAQLEKSRLLSDRFSAERPKGSFSTLEIQRTEQGDSAMYLCASSSGLAGSSRREQYFGPGTRLTVT.

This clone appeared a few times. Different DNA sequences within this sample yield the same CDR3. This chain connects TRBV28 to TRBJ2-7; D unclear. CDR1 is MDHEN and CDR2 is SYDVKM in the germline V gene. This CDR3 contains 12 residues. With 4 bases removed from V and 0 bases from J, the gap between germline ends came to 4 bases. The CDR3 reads CASSSFSYEQYF. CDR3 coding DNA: TGTGCCAGCAGTTCCTTCTCCTACGAGCAGTACTTC.

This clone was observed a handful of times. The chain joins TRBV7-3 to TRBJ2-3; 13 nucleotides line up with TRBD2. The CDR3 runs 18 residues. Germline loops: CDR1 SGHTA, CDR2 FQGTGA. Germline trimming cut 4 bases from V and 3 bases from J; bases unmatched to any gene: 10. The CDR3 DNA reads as TGTGCCAGCAGCTCTACTAGCGGGAGGGCCCTTGGGACAGATACGCAGTATTTT. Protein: CASSSTSGRALGTDTQYF. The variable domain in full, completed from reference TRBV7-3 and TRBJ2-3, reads GAGVSQTPSNKVTEKGKYVELRCDPISGHTALYWYRQSLGQGPEFLIYFQGTGAADDSGLPNDRFFAVRPEGSVSTLKIQRTERGDSAVYLCASSSTSGRALGTDTQYFGPGTRLTVL.

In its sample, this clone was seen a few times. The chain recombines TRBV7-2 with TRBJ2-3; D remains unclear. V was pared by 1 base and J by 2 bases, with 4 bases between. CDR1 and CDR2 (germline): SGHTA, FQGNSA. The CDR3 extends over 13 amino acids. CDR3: CASSLVYTDTQYF. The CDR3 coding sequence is TGTGCCAGCAGCTTAGTGTACACAGATACGCAGTATTTT.

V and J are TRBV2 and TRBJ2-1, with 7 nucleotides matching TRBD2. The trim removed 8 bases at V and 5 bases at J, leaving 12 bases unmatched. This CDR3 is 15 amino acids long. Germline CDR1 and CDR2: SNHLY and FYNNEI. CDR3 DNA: TGTGCCAGCCGCCTACCGGGCGGGGGTAACAATGAGCAGTTCTTC. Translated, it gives CASRLPGGGNNEQFF.

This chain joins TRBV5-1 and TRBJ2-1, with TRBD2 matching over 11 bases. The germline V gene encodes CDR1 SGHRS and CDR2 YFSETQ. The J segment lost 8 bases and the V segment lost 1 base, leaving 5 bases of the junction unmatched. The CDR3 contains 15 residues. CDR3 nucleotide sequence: TGCGCCAGCAGCTTGACTAGCGGGAGTTGGTATGAGCAGTTCTTC. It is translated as CASSLTSGSWYEQFF.